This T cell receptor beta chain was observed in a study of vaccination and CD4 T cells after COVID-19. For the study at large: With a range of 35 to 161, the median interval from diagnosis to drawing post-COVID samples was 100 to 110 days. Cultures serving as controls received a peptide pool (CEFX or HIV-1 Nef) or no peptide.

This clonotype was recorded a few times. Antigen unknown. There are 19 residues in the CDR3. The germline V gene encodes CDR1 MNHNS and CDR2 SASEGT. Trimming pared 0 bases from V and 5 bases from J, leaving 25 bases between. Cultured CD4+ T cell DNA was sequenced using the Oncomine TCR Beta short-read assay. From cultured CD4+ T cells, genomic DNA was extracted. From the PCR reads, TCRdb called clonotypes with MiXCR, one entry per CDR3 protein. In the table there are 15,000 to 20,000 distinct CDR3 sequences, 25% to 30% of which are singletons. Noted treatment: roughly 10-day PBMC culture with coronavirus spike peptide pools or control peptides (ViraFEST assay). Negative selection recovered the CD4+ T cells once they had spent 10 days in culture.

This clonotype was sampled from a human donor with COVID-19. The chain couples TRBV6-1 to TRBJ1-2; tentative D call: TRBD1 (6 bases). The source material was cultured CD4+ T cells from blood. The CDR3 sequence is CASSEALQRGNLGGYGYTF. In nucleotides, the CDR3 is TGTGCCAGCAGTGAAGCGCTTCAAAGGGGTAACCTAGGGGGATATGGCTACACCTTC.